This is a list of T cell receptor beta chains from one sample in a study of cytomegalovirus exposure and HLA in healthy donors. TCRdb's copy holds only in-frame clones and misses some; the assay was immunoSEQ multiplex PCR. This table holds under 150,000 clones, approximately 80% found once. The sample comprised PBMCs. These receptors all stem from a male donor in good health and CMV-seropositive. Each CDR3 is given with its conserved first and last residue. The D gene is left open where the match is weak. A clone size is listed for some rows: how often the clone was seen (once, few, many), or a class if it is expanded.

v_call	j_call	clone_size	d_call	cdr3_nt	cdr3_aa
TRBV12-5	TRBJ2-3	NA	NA	TGTGCTAGTGCCGGCGGCAGCACAGATACGCAGTATTTT	CASAGGSTDTQYF
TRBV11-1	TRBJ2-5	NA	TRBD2	TGTGCCAGCAGCCCCCGGGCTAGCGGGAGGTCAGAGACCCAGTACTTC	CASSPRASGRSETQYF
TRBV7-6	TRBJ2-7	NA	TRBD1	TGTGCCAGCAGCAATTTCCCGGGACAGTGGAACTTC	CASSNFPGQWNF
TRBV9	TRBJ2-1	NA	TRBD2	TGTGCCAGCAGCGCACGGACTAGCGGGGGTAATGAGCAGTTCTTC	CASSARTSGGNEQFF
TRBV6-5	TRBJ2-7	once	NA	TGTGCCAGCAGTTCGGATGGACAAGGGTTAATCTACGAGCAGTACTTC	CASSSDGQGLIYEQYF
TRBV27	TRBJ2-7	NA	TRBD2	TGTGCCAGCAGTTTATCGGGGGGGGAAGCTTACTACGAGCAGTACTTC	CASSLSGGEAYYEQYF
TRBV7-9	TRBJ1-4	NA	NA	TGTGCCCTTGGGGGCCGGGAAAAACTGTTTTTT	CALGGREKLFF
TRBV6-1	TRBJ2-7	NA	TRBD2	TGTGCCAGCAGTGGGATAGCGGGAGGCGGTGGGTACGAGCAGTACTTC	CASSGIAGGGGYEQYF
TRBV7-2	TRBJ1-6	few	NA	TGTGCCAGCCGACTTTACGGCAATTCACCCCTCCACTTT	CASRLYGNSPLHF
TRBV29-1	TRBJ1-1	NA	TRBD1	TGCAGCGCCGCCGGACAGGGAAACGCTGAAGCTTTCTTT	CSAAGQGNAEAFF
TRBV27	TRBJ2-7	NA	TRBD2	TGTGCCAGCAGTTCCTCAACTAGCGGGAGACCCTACGAGCAGTACTTC	CASSSSTSGRPYEQYF
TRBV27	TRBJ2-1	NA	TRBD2	TGTGCCAGCAGTTCTTTTGGGTCGACTAGCGGGAGAGGAAGTGAGCAGTTCTTC	CASSSFGSTSGRGSEQFF
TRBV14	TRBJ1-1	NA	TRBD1	TGTGCCAGCAGCCGAGGACAGGGGGCTCGGATGGTCACTGAAGCTTTCTTT	CASSRGQGARMVTEAFF
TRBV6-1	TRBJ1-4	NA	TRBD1	TGTGCCAGCAGTGAAGAAGCAGGGGGCTGGGAAAAACTGTTTTTT	CASSEEAGGWEKLFF
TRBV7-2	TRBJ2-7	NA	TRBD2	TGTGCCAGCAGCTTAGCCCGGACTAGCGGTTACGAGCAGTACTTC	CASSLARTSGYEQYF
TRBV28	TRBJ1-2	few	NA	TGTGCCAGCACCCCCAGCGGGGACATCGGCCGAGGCTACACCTTC	CASTPSGDIGRGYTF
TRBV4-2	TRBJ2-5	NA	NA	TGTGCCAGCAGCCTCACCAGGGACCAAGAGACCCAGTACTTC	CASSLTRDQETQYF